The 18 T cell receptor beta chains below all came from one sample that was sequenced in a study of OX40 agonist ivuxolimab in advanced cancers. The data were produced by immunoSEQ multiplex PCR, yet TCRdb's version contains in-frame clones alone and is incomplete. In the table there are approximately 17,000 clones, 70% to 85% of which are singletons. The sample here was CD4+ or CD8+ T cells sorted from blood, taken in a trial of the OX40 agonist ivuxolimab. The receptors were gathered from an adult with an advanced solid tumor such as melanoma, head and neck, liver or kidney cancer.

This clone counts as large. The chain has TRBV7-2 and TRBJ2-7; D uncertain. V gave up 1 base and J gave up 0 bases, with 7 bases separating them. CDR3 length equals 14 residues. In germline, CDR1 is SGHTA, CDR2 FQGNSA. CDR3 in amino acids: CASSLGLSSYEQYF. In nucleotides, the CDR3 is TGTGCCAGCAGCTTAGGCTTGAGCTCCTACGAGCAGTACTTC.

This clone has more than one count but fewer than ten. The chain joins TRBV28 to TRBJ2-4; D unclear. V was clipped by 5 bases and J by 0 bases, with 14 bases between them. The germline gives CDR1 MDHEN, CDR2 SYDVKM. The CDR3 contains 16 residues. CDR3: CASSSLRGIAKNIQYF. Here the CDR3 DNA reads TGTGCCAGCAGTAGCCTCCGAGGAATAGCCAAAAACATTCAGTACTTC. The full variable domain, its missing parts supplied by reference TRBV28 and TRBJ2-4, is DVKVTQSSRYLVKRTGEKVFLECVQDMDHENMFWYRQDPGLGLRLIYFSYDVKMKEKGDIPEGYSVSREKKERFSLILESASTNQTSMYLCASSSLRGIAKNIQYFGAGTRLSVL.

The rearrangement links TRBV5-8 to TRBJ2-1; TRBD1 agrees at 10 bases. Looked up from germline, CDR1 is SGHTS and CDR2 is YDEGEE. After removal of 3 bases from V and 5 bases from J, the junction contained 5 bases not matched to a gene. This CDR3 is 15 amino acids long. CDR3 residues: CASSSDRGVNNEQFF. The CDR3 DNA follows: TGTGCCAGCAGCTCGGACAGGGGGGTCAACAATGAGCAGTTCTTC.

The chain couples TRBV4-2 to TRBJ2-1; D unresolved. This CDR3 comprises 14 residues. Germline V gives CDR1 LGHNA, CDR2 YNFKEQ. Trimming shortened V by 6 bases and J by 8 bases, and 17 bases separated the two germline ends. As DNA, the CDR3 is TGTGCCAGCAGGGTGGGGATGGAGATCGATGAGCAGTTCTTC. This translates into CASRVGMEIDEQFF.

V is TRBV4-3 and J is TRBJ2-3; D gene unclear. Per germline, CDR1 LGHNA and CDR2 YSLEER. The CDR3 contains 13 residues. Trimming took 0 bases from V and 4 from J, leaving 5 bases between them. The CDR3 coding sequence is TGCGCCAGCAGCCAAGAAAGTTCAGATACGCAGTATTTT. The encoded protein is CASSQESSDTQYF.

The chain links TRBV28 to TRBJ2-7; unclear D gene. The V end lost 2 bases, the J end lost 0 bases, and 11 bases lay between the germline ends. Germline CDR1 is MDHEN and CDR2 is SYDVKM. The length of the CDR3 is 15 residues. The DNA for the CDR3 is TGTGCCAGCAGTTTAGGCAGCCTGAGCTCCTACGAGCAGTACTTC. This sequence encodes CASSLGSLSSYEQYF.

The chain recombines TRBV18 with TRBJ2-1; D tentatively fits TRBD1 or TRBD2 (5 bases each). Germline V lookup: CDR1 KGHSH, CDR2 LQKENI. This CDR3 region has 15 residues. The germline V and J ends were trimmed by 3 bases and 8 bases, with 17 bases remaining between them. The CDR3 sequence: CASSPAVGESDEQFF. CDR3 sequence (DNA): TGTGCCAGCTCACCTGCTGTGGGGGAATCCGATGAGCAGTTCTTC.

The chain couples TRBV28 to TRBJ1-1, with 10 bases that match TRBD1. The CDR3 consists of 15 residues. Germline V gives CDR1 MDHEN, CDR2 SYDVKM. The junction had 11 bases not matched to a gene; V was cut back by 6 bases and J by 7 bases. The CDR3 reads CASRPTTGGGSEAFF. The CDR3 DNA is TGTGCCAGCAGGCCAACGACAGGGGGCGGGAGTGAAGCTTTCTTT. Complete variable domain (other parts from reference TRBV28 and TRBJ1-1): DVKVTQSSRYLVKRTGEKVFLECVQDMDHENMFWYRQDPGLGLRLIYFSYDVKMKEKGDIPEGYSVSREKKERFSLILESASTNQTSMYLCASRPTTGGGSEAFFGQGTRLTVV.

CDR3 nucleotides: TGTGCCAGCAGCACCCGGGGGGACACCGGGGAGCTGTTTTTT. Its translation: CASSTRGDTGELFF. The chain couples TRBV7-9 to TRBJ2-2, with 7 bases fitting TRBD2. Germline CDR1 reads SEHNR; CDR2 reads FQNEAQ (reference sequence). The V segment lost 5 bases and the J segment 3 bases; nucleotides outside the gene matches: 3. The CDR3 is made up of 14 amino acids.

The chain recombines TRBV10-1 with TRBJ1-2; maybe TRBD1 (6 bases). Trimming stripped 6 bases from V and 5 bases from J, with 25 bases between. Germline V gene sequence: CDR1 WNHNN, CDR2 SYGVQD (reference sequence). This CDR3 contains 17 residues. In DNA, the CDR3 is TGCGCCAGCAGAGAACACTTCCCGGGGGGGGCGCGGTATGGCTACACCTTC. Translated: CASREHFPGGARYGYTF.

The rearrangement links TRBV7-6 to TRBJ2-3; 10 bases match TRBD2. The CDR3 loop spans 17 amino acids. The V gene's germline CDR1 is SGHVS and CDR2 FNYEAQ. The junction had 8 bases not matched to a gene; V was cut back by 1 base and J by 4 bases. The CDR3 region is CASSLGAGGPGADTQYF. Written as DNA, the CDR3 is TGTGCCAGCAGCTTAGGAGCGGGAGGGCCTGGGGCAGATACGCAGTATTTT.

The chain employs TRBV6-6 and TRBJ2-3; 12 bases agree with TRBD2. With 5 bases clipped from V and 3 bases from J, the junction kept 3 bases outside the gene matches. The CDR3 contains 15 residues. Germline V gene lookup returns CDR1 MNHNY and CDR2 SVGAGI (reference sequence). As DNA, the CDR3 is TGTGCCAGCAGTAGACTAGCGGGAGCTACAGATACGCAGTATTTT. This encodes CASSRLAGATDTQYF.

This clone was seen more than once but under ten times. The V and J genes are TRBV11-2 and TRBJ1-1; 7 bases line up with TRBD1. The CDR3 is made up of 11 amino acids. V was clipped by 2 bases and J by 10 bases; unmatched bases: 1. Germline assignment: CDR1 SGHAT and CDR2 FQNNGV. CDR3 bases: TGTGCCAGCAGCTTAACAGGGGCAGCTTTCTTT. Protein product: CASSLTGAAFF.

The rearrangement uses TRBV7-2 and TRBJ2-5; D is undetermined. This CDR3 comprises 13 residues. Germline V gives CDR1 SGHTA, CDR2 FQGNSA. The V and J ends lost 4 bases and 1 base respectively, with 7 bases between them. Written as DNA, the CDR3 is TGTGCCAGCAGCTCCTGGTCCCAAGAGACCCAGTACTTC. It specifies CASSSWSQETQYF. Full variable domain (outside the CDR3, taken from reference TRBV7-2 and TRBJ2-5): GAGVSQSPSNKVTEKGKDVELRCDPISGHTALYWYRQSLGQGLEFLIYFQGNSAPDKSGLPSDRFSAERTGGSVSTLTIQRTQQEDSAVYLCASSSWSQETQYFGPGTRLLVL.

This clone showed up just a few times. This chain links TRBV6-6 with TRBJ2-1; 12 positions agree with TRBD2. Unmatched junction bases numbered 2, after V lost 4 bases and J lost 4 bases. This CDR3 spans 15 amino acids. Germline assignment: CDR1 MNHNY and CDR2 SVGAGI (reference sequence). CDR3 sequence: CASSWTSGMYNEQFF. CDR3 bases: TGTGCCAGCAGTTGGACTAGCGGGATGTACAATGAGCAGTTCTTC.

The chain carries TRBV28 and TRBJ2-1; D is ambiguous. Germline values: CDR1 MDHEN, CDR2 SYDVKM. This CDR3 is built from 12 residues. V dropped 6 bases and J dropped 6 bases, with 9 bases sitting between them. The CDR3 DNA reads TGTGCCAGCAGCACCGGCTCCAATGAGCAGTTCTTC. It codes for CASSTGSNEQFF.

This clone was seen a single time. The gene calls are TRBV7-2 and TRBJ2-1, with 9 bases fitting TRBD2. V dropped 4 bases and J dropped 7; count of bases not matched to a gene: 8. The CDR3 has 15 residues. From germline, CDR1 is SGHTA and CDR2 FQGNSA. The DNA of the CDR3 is TGTGCCAGCAGCTCCCCGGCGGGGGGGGCGAATGAGCAGTTCTTC. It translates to CASSSPAGGANEQFF.

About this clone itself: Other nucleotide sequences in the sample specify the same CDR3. CDR3 residues: CASSFQGLGETQYF. CDR3 nucleotides: TGTGCCAGCAGTTTTCAGGGTTTGGGAGAGACCCAGTACTTC. The chain recombines TRBV28 with TRBJ2-5; maybe TRBD1 (5 bases). The CDR3 spans 14 residues. The germline V gene encodes CDR1 MDHEN and CDR2 SYDVKM. Trimming shortened V by 3 bases and J by 4 bases, and 12 bases separated the two germline ends.